Sequencing of this T cell receptor beta chain was carried out in a study of Graves' ophthalmopathy and Graves' hyperthyroidism (dated by TCRdb to the late 2010s). Concerning the study at large: Stable hyperthyroidism was defined as no progression to ophthalmopathy within 18 months of follow-up. A discovery set of 100 patients (more than 40 ophthalmopathy, under 65 stable hyperthyroidism) was enrolled to explore V-J signatures distinguishing ophthalmopathy from hyperthyroidism. An independent validation cohort comprised some 19 hyperthyroidism patients and roughly 15 patients who later progressed from hyperthyroidism to ophthalmopathy. Once sampling was done, hyperthyroidism patients were given methimazole at a starting dose of 30 mg daily, while ophthalmopathy patients were given high-dose intravenous methylprednisolone. In about 6 hyperthyroidism patients, the T-cell repertoire of thyroid tissue was compared with the T-cell repertoire of blood. In total, approximately 130 blood samples were TCR-sequenced: 43 ophthalmopathy, 80 or so hyperthyroidism and about 17 hyperthyroidism-to-ophthalmopathy patients. The study used TCR beta repertoire signatures to distinguish Graves' ophthalmopathy from Graves' hyperthyroidism and to predict progression to ophthalmopathy. General study outcomes and caveats: Most expanded thyroid clonotypes with a frequency above 0.001 also appeared in blood, which suggests that blood repertoires may reflect the immune response in the thyroid. In cross-validation, the 13-signature model distinguished ophthalmopathy from stable hyperthyroidism with 85% to 90% sensitivity and almost 83% specificity, and in the test set the corresponding values were approximately 80% and 75%. In validation, the model predicted ophthalmopathy progression with less than 71% sensitivity and about 73% specificity; roughly 12 predicted patients were CT-confirmed with GO in a median of approximately 6.2 months. No statistical method was used to predetermine the sample size, and group allocation was not hidden from the investigators.

The cysteine opens and the phenylalanine closes a CDR3 of 12 amino acids. Left in the record is the CDR3 DNA by itself, 36 bases read in frame from the first base. As encoded in the germline V gene, CDR1 is SGHVS while CDR2 is FQNEAQ. Trimming takes 2 bases from V and 4 bases from J, and the germline ends sit 5 bases apart. TCR beta CDR3 regions were amplified from RNA transcripts for repertoire sequencing. A first-round RT-PCR used HTBI primers with the Qiagen OneStep RT-PCR kit, followed by a second-round multiplex PCR, size selection and purification. Libraries were sequenced on an Illumina HiSeq2000 using paired-end 100 bp reads. For the original study's pipeline: SOAPnuke was used to process the reads, removing any read that contained adapters or uncalled bases, had a mean Phred below 15, or lacked an exact match to the constant primer or identifier. COPE v1.2.5 was used to merge high-quality paired reads. Each unique nucleotide sequence was defined as a clonotype, and clonotypes were aligned to IMGT TRB V, D and J references with MiTCR v1.1. Analysis was restricted to V-J combinations with a frequency above 0.0001, which covered approximately 99% of repertoires. A TCR clonal expansion and chaos score per V-J combination was defined as the ratio of F50 clonal expansion to chaos observed in the TCRdist matrix. Welch's t-statistics and random forest were used to narrow the features down to around 13 V-J combinations, which were then fed into a naive Bayes classifier. Thyroid-blood repertoire similarity was quantified with the Morisita-Horn index. TCRdb reprocessing: public reads trimmed at Q25 with fastp, clones called with MiXCR, in-frame beta chains kept. Rows with a matching CDR3 protein are joined into one entry that keeps the most common DNA and genes. TCRdb's processing, not the authors' own work, is the source of the V and J calls. This sample gives approximately 1.2 million distinct CDR3 sequences in total; 35% to 45% of them show up just once. Together, the top ten hold roughly 11% of the sample.

This clonotype occurred many times. It lacks a known antigen. One base away there is no much larger clone; base qualities are not given. Hyperthyroidism patients were newly diagnosed, were aged 18 to 65 years, and had a disease duration under 2 months. Patients with other autoimmune diseases, uncontrolled infections, pregnancy or lactation were excluded from the study. Clinical symptoms, serum thyroxine, TRAb, thyroid ultrasound and orbital computed tomography were used for diagnosis. Total RNA was extracted using Trizol reagent, and RNA quality was checked on an Agilent 2100 Bioanalyzer. The sequence is built from TRBV7-8 and TRBJ2-5, with the D gene call left open. The clonotype was recovered from an adult man with Graves' hyperthyroidism. Sequencing was performed on peripheral blood or thyroid tissue (not recorded which). The CDR3 here reads CASSLIPETQYF. In nucleotides, the sequence is TGTGCCAGCAGCTTAATCCCAGAGACCCAGTACTTC.